The 9 T cell receptor beta chains presented below share a single source sample, sequenced in a study of TIL therapy for anti-PD-1-resistant metastatic lung cancer. Sequencing used immunoSEQ v3. The repertoire was sequenced with immunoSEQ multiplex PCR; TCRdb's copy has only in-frame clones and lacks some. The profile shows 25,000 to 35,000 clones, 74% of them singletons. The time point here: pre-treatment sample, taken before nivolumab and TIL therapy. Material: blood, obtained at baseline. The receptors come from a woman between 30 and 80 years old with non-small cell lung cancer.

The rearrangement uses TRBV2 and TRBJ2-5, with unresolved D. The CDR3 spans 14 residues. Germline CDR1 and CDR2: SNHLY and FYNNEI. V lost 7 bases, J lost 13 bases, and 25 bases lay in between. The CDR3 spells CASIHPRSPLHLYF. CDR3 coding DNA: TGTGCCAGCATCCATCCGCGGAGTCCCTTACATTTGTACTTC.

V is TRBV14 and J is TRBJ1-2; TRBD1 might be the D (6 bases). The CDR3 sequence is 16 residues long. CDR1 and CDR2 (germline): SGHDN, FVKESK. V lost 3 bases and J lost 4, with 18 bases in between. The CDR3 loop is CASSHKQGGGFYGYTF. The CDR3 DNA follows: TGTGCCAGCAGCCACAAACAGGGTGGGGGTTTCTATGGCTACACCTTC.

The chain is built from TRBV30 and TRBJ1-1; D unclear. The CDR3 runs to 11 residues. Looked up from germline, CDR1 is GTSNPN and CDR2 is SVGIG (reference sequence). The V end was cut by 5 bases, the J end by 4 bases, with 8 bases between. CDR3 coding DNA: TGTGCCTGGTCGCGGACCACTGAAGCTTTCTTT. Its protein product is CAWSRTTEAFF.

This clone was observed a few times. The CDR3 bases are TGTGCCAGCAGCTTAGCGACGGCGGGTCGGGAGACCCAGTACTTC. It encodes CASSLATAGRETQYF. This chain connects TRBV7-6 to TRBJ2-5; perhaps TRBD2 as D (5 bases). Germline V CDR1 and CDR2: SGHVS, FNYEAQ. The CDR3 sequence is 15 residues long. V was cut by 0 bases and J by 5 bases, with 13 bases left in between.

The chain couples TRBV6-1 to TRBJ2-5; maybe TRBD1 (5 bases). This CDR3 spans 13 amino acids. Germline CDR1 MNHNS, CDR2 SASEGT. Between the trimmed V and J ends, which lost 2 bases and 7 bases, there was a span of 11 bases. This CDR3 is CASSELGQRTQYF. CDR3 nucleotide sequence: TGTGCCAGCAGTGAATTGGGGCAGCGGACCCAGTACTTC.

This clone appeared a few times. The chain couples TRBV7-8 to TRBJ2-7; D may correspond to TRBD1 or TRBD2 (6 bases each). V was trimmed by 7 bases and J by 6 bases, leaving 25 bases between them. Germline CDR1 reads SGHVS; CDR2 reads FQNEAQ. There are 16 residues in the CDR3. This CDR3 reads CASILEWGALGGEQYF. Written as DNA, the CDR3 is TGTGCCAGCATCCTCGAATGGGGGGCTTTAGGGGGCGAGCAGTACTTC.

The chain couples TRBV30 to TRBJ2-6; perhaps TRBD1 as D (5 bases). Germline V gives CDR1 GTSNPN, CDR2 SVGIG (reference sequence). The germline V and J ends were trimmed by 4 bases and 2 bases, with 12 bases remaining between them. This CDR3 spans 15 amino acids. The CDR3 bases are TGTGCCTGGACAGGGTCGGATCCTGGGGCCAACGTCCTGACTTTC. Amino acid sequence: CAWTGSDPGANVLTF.

The count of this clone is one. The V call is TRBV9, the J call TRBJ2-2, with TRBD2 matching 7 bases. From germline, CDR1 is SGDLS and CDR2 YYNGEE. The CDR3 extends over 15 amino acids. V shed 4 bases and J 5 bases; nucleotides not matched to a gene: 8. The CDR3 reads CASSPRLANTGELFF. DNA for the CDR3: TGTGCCAGCAGCCCCCGACTAGCCAATACCGGGGAGCTGTTTTTT.

This clone appeared a single time. This chain connects TRBV7-9 to TRBJ1-5, with D unclear. The V gene's germline CDR1 is SEHNR and CDR2 FQNEAQ (reference sequence). This CDR3 contains 14 residues. V lost 4 bases to trimming and J lost 6 bases, with 13 bases between them. The CDR3 sequence: CASSSSGSFQPQHF. DNA for the CDR3: TGTGCCAGCAGCTCCTCCGGGAGCTTTCAGCCCCAGCATTTT.